The 21 T cell receptor beta chains given below trace back to one sample, sequenced in a study of blood T cells in healthy people across ages. Together with a sample-barcoded 5' primer, a J-beta primer mix was included in a second PCR lasting roughly 6 to 12 cycles. TCRdb re-derived calls from the 5' RACE reads in MiXCR, one entry per CDR3 protein. The table has about 800,000 distinct CDR3 sequences, roughly 25% seen once. The data were also submitted as part of a second study, on T cells of mothers and their children.

What was sequenced was blood. The receptors were sampled from a boy between 5 and 17 years old in good health.

The rearrangement uses TRBV14 and TRBJ1-2; D is unclear. Germline CDR1 reads SGHDN; CDR2 reads FVKESK. The CDR3 has 12 amino acids. V lost 4 bases and J 2 bases, leaving 5 bases between the germline ends. CDR3: CASSRNNYGYTF. As DNA, the CDR3 is TGTGCCAGCAGCCGGAACAACTATGGCTACACCTTC.

The table lists this clonotype with many counts. This chain joins TRBV2 and TRBJ2-7, with 9 bases aligning to TRBD1. Germline-derived CDR1 and CDR2 are SNHLY and FYNNEI. With V trimmed by 6 bases and J by 4 bases, 1 base remained unmatched. The CDR3 is 12 amino acids. The CDR3 loop reads CASRGQGYEQYF. The CDR3 DNA reads as TGTGCCAGCAGGGGACAGGGTTACGAGCAGTACTTC.

This rearrangement joins TRBV7-8 to TRBJ2-5; 7 bases are shared with TRBD1. V was pared by 5 bases and J by 0 bases, with 15 bases of the junction left unmatched. Germline values: CDR1 SGHVS, CDR2 FQNEAQ. The CDR3 length is 18 residues. The CDR3 DNA is TGTGCCAGCAGCCAAGGACAGGTTTTCGGTCCATACCAAGAGACCCAGTACTTC. Residues: CASSQGQVFGPYQETQYF.

The CDR3, as DNA: TGTGCCAGCAGTTACGCCCCTAGCGGGAGGAAAAACATTCAGTACTTC. Translation gives CASSYAPSGRKNIQYF. The chain uses TRBV6-2 or TRBV6-3 and TRBJ2-4; 11 nucleotides align to TRBD2. Germline V gene lookup returns CDR1 MNHEY and CDR2 SVGEGT. Trimming at V came to 2 bases and at J to 4 bases, leaving 4 bases not matched to a gene. The CDR3 consists of 16 residues.

This clonotype was picked up a small number of times. V gene TRBV7-2 combines with J gene TRBJ2-3; 8 bases are a match to TRBD2. CDR1 and CDR2 from the germline V gene are SGHTA and FQGNSA. With 2 bases clipped from V and 6 bases from J, the junction kept 1 base outside the gene matches. The CDR3 is 13 residues long. DNA of the CDR3: TGTGCCAGCAGCTTACGGGGGGGGGATACGCAGTATTTT. Its protein is CASSLRGGDTQYF.

This clonotype was seen ten or more times. The genes are TRBV20-1 and TRBJ2-5, with 12 positions matching TRBD2. The V and J ends lost 6 bases and 2 bases, in that order; junction bases with no gene match: 13. Germline lookup yields CDR1 DFQATT and CDR2 SNEGSKA (reference sequence). This CDR3 spans 17 amino acids. The CDR3 DNA is TGCAGTGCGGCCCGCGGACTAGCGGGGCCCCGTCAAGAGACCCAGTACTTC. It translates to CSAARGLAGPRQETQYF.

The chain employs TRBV4-3 and TRBJ2-1; D may be TRBD1 (6 bases). Germline CDR1 LGHNA, CDR2 YSLEER. With 1 base removed from V and 0 bases from J, the gap between germline ends came to 25 bases. This CDR3 is 21 amino acids long. CDR3 amino acids: CASSQAPPVTITGTSYNEQFF. CDR3 sequence (DNA): TGCGCCAGCAGCCAAGCCCCCCCGGTCACTATCACAGGGACCTCCTACAATGAGCAGTTCTTC.

Many counts were recorded for this clonotype. V is TRBV27 and J is TRBJ1-6; TRBD1 matches at 7 bases. The CDR3 sequence is 21 residues long. Germline CDR1 and CDR2: MNHEY and SMNVEV (reference sequence). The V gene end was trimmed by 0 bases and the J gene end by 0 bases; junction bases not matched to a gene: 14. The CDR3 spells CASSLSILQGLTISYNSPLHF. CDR3 nucleotides: TGTGCCAGCAGTTTATCGATTCTACAGGGGCTGACCATCTCCTATAATTCACCCCTCCACTTT.

Regarding this clonotype: A read error may be the cause here, since a much bigger clone is one base away. Since the CDR3 does not end with the conserved phenylalanine or tryptophan, this likely comes from a read error. The rearrangement joins TRBV12-3 or TRBV12-4 to TRBJ2-4, with D perhaps given as TRBD1 or TRBD2 (5 bases each). The CDR3 has 14 residues. V shed 1 base and J shed 4 bases, with 8 bases lying between them. CDR3 nucleotides: TGTGCCAGCAGTTTAGGGGACGGTAAAAACATTCAGTACTCC. Residues: CASSLGDGKNIQYS.

In regard to this clonotype: Compared with germline, one end of the junction differs, possibly owing to a read error. The chain carries TRBV20-1 and TRBJ1-4; D is possibly TRBD1 (6 bases). CDR1 and CDR2 from the germline V gene are DFQATT and SNEGSKA (reference sequence). The CDR3 runs 13 residues. The CDR3 loop is CSARDSPNDKLFF. The DNA for the CDR3 is TGCAGTGCTAGGGACAGCCCGAATGACAAACTGTTTTTT.

This clonotype has only a few counts. This rearrangement joins TRBV28 to TRBJ2-7, with no clear D. This CDR3 region has 14 residues. The ends were cut back, 6 bases at V and 0 bases at J, with 12 bases in the middle. Germline-derived CDR1 and CDR2 are MDHEN and SYDVKM. This CDR3 is CASSLRGASYEQYF. CDR3 DNA sequence: TGTGCCAGCAGCCTTCGAGGTGCCTCCTACGAGCAGTACTTC.

The chain employs TRBV5-1 and TRBJ2-2, with D maybe TRBD2 (5 bases). The germline V gene encodes CDR1 SGHRS and CDR2 YFSETQ. The CDR3 has 16 residues. Deletions cut 0 bases from V and 1 base from J, with 10 bases between. The CDR3 loop reads CASSLGGAMNTGELFF. For the CDR3, the DNA is TGCGCCAGCAGCTTGGGGGGAGCCATGAACACCGGGGAGCTGTTTTTT.

The gene calls are TRBV30 and TRBJ1-4; D is possibly TRBD1 (5 bases). V shed 4 bases and J shed 3 bases, with 12 bases lying between them. The CDR3 extends over 14 amino acids. Per germline, CDR1 GTSNPN and CDR2 SVGIG (reference sequence). CDR3 nucleotides: TGTGCCTGGACCCCGGGACCCGCTAATGAAAAACTGTTTTTT. Translation gives CAWTPGPANEKLFF.

V is TRBV20-1 and J is TRBJ2-5, with a weak D call TRBD1 (6 bases). Germline lookup yields CDR1 DFQATT and CDR2 SNEGSKA (reference sequence). V dropped 6 bases and J dropped 5 bases, with 22 bases sitting between them. The CDR3 loop spans 15 amino acids. The CDR3 loop reads CSALHRVQGGETQYF. The CDR3 DNA follows: TGCAGTGCCCTCCACAGGGTCCAAGGTGGGGAGACCCAGTACTTC.

The chain joins TRBV11-2 to TRBJ2-1; perhaps D is TRBD1 or TRBD2 (5 bases each). The J call could be wrong; TRBJ2-7 is a better fit for the DNA end. The CDR3 runs to 16 residues. CDR1 and CDR2 (germline): SGHAT, FQNNGV. CDR3 residues: CASSGARERGWYEQYF. The DNA for the CDR3 is TGTGCCAGCAGCGGAGCGAGGGAAAGGGGCTGGTACGAGCAGTACTTC.

The chain uses TRBV3-1 and TRBJ2-2; 8 bases map to TRBD1. This CDR3 contains 17 residues. The V and J ends lost 4 bases and 1 base, in that order; junction bases with no gene match: 8. Germline CDR1 LGHDT, CDR2 YNNKEL (reference sequence). The CDR3 nucleotides read TGTGCCAGCAGCCCCCAGGACAGGGAGCTGAACACCGGGGAGCTGTTTTTT. Protein: CASSPQDRELNTGELFF. The full variable domain, rest sourced from reference TRBV3-1 and TRBJ2-2, is DTAVSQTPKYLVTQMGNDKSIKCEQNLGHDTMYWYKQDSKKFLKIMFSYNNKELIINETVPNRFSPKSPDKAHLNLHINSLELGDSAVYFCASSPQDRELNTGELFFGEGSRLTVL.

This clonotype occurred a few times. V usage is TRBV7-6 and J usage is TRBJ1-4; TRBD1 aligns across 7 bases. Per germline, CDR1 SGHVS and CDR2 FNYEAQ. V was pared by 5 bases and J by 3 bases, with 9 bases of the junction left unmatched. The CDR3 consists of 16 residues. The CDR3 nucleotides read TGTGCCAGCAGCGTAGGACAGGTTCGGGCTAATGAAAAACTGTTTTTT. The encoded protein is CASSVGQVRANEKLFF.

CDR3 sequence: CSAGREAYEQFF. The CDR3 nucleotides read TGCAGTGCTGGTCGTGAGGCCTATGAGCAGTTCTTC. The V call is TRBV20-1, the J call TRBJ2-1; no clear D. Germline V gene lookup returns CDR1 DFQATT and CDR2 SNEGSKA (reference sequence). The CDR3 is 12 amino acids. V shed 5 bases and J shed 8 bases, with 13 bases lying between them.

The CDR3 nucleotides read TGCAGTGCTAGATCTGCAACTAATGAAAAACTGTTTTTT. Translated, it gives CSARSATNEKLFF. V and J are TRBV20-1 and TRBJ1-4; D ambiguous. V dropped 2 bases and J dropped 0 bases, with 4 bases sitting between them. The CDR3 is 13 amino acids. Germline assignment: CDR1 DFQATT and CDR2 SNEGSKA (reference sequence).

This clonotype was observed a few times. V gene TRBV28 combines with J gene TRBJ2-6, with 7 nucleotides matching TRBD2. Germline V gene sequence: CDR1 MDHEN, CDR2 SYDVKM. This CDR3 has 16 residues. The V gene end was trimmed by 7 bases and the J gene end by 3 bases; junction bases not matched to a gene: 9. CDR3 sequence (DNA): TGTGCCAGCAATTTTGGGGAGGGGCGTGGGGCCAACGTCCTGACTTTC. It codes for CASNFGEGRGANVLTF.

The sample holds a few counts of this clonotype. V gene TRBV20-1 combines with J gene TRBJ2-7, with D maybe TRBD1 (5 bases). This CDR3 is built from 15 residues. CDR1 is DFQATT and CDR2 is SNEGSKA in the germline V gene (reference sequence). With 0 bases removed from V and 0 bases from J, the gap between germline ends came to 12 bases. The CDR3 loop is CSARDFEGASYEQYF. The CDR3 nucleotides are TGCAGTGCTAGAGATTTCGAAGGGGCCTCCTACGAGCAGTACTTC.